What follows are 29 T cell receptor beta chains derived from one specimen sequenced in a study of T cell responses to AZD1222 COVID-19 vaccine. Only in-frame clones appear in the TCRdb table, and some are missing; sequencing was by immunoSEQ multiplex PCR. Of under 130,000 clones listed, 80% to 95% are singletons. This specimen was peripheral blood, taken on day 0 of AZD1222 vaccination. Every receptor here comes from an adult in good health.

DNA for the CDR3: TGTGCCAGCAGCAAAGACAGGATCGGGAGCCCTCCGGGACAGGGAAGGGGGGACGAGCAGTACTTC. Translated, it gives CASSKDRIGSPPGQGRGDEQYF. This chain links TRBV21-1 with TRBJ2-7; the table's TRBD1 call for D was not verified on the DNA. TRBV21-1 is shown as a pseudogene. The CDR3 loop spans 22 amino acids.

This rearrangement joins TRBV24-1 to TRBJ2-5, with 7 nucleotides matching TRBD1. Germline V lookup: CDR1 KGHDR, CDR2 SFDVKD. Trimming cost V 6 bases and J 1 base; bases outside gene matches: 7. The CDR3 runs 15 residues. The CDR3: CATSPSGGGQETQYF. As DNA, the CDR3 is TGTGCCACCAGTCCGTCAGGGGGTGGCCAAGAGACCCAGTACTTC.

V and J are TRBV18 and TRBJ2-1; no clear D gene. V lost 0 bases and J lost 3, with 6 bases in between. Per germline, CDR1 KGHSH and CDR2 LQKENI. CDR3 length: 14 residues. CDR3 in amino acids: CASSPPRSYNEQFF. Here the CDR3 DNA reads TGTGCCAGCTCACCACCGCGCAGCTACAATGAGCAGTTCTTC.

The gene calls are TRBV4-3 and TRBJ1-6; D call uncertain. Germline V lookup: CDR1 LGHNA, CDR2 YSLEER. CDR3 length: 14 residues. V gave up 0 bases and J gave up 9 bases, with 9 bases separating them. Here the CDR3 DNA reads TGCGCCAGCAGCCAAGATGGGAACAGTTCACCCCTCCACTTT. Protein: CASSQDGNSSPLHF.

Only one count was recorded for this clone. The V gene is TRBV2, the J gene TRBJ2-3; TRBD2 aligns across 7 bases. Germline trimming cut 4 bases from V and 5 bases from J; bases unmatched to any gene: 9. Germline V gives CDR1 SNHLY, CDR2 FYNNEI. The CDR3 extends over 15 amino acids. The CDR3 bases are TGTGCCAGCAGTGTGGCGTCTAGCGGTGGAGATACGCAGTATTTT. It specifies CASSVASSGGDTQYF.

The V gene is TRBV7-2, the J gene TRBJ1-3; no clear D gene. The CDR3 is 15 amino acids. Germline values: CDR1 SGHTA, CDR2 FQGNSA. V lost 0 bases, J lost 0 bases, and 6 bases lay in between. The CDR3 DNA sequence: TGTGCCAGCAGCTTAGCGTCTAGCTCTGGAAACACCATATATTTT. Encoded protein: CASSLASSSGNTIYF.

The V call is TRBV24-1, the J call TRBJ2-5, with unresolved D. The CDR3 consists of 15 residues. Trimming left V 0 bases short and J 0 bases short, with 7 bases between. Germline lookup yields CDR1 KGHDR and CDR2 SFDVKD. Here the CDR3 DNA reads TGTGCCACCAGTGATTTGAGGGTCAACCAAGAGACCCAGTACTTC. It translates to CATSDLRVNQETQYF.

This clone is a singleton in its sample. The V and J genes are TRBV2 and TRBJ2-7, with 8 bases aligning to TRBD2. After removal of 6 bases from V and 0 bases from J, the junction contained 7 bases not matched to a gene. The CDR3 totals 15 residues. Germline-derived CDR1 and CDR2 are SNHLY and FYNNEI. The CDR3 is CASRSSGMSSYEQYF. The DNA of the CDR3 is TGTGCCAGCAGGAGTAGCGGGATGTCCTCCTACGAGCAGTACTTC. The full variable domain, with the rest looked up from reference TRBV2 and TRBJ2-7, is EPEVTQTPSHQVTQMGQEVILRCVPISNHLYFYWYRQILGQKVEFLVSFYNNEISEKSEIFDDQFSVERPDGSNFTLKIRSTKLEDSAMYFCASRSSGMSSYEQYFGPGTRLTVT.

The chain's CDR3 is CASSPIEGPNEKLFF. The CDR3 DNA follows: TGCGCCAGCAGCCCCATAGAGGGCCCTAATGAAAAACTGTTTTTT. The rearrangement joins TRBV5-1 to TRBJ1-4, with D hard to call. CDR1 is SGHRS and CDR2 is YFSETQ in the germline V gene. The V and J ends lost 4 bases and 3 bases respectively, with 13 bases between them. The CDR3 length is 15 residues.

With respect to this clone: The sample holds other DNA sequences that translate to the same CDR3. V gene TRBV7-3 combines with J gene TRBJ2-6, with 7 bases identical to TRBD2. J gave up 4 bases and V 2 bases, and 5 bases lay outside the gene matches. The CDR3 spans 16 residues. Germline assignment: CDR1 SGHTA and CDR2 FQGTGA. CDR3 DNA sequence: TGTGCCAGCAGCTTAGGAGCGGGGTCGGGGGCCAACGTCCTGACTTTC. It codes for CASSLGAGSGANVLTF.

The chain joins TRBV4-3 to TRBJ1-1, with D unresolved. The CDR3 has 15 amino acids. Trimming removed 1 base from V and 0 bases from J, with 9 bases in between. Germline CDR1 LGHNA, CDR2 YSLEER. Here the CDR3 DNA reads TGCGCCAGCAGCCAAGGGGCAGGCATGAACACTGAAGCTTTCTTT. Translating it yields CASSQGAGMNTEAFF.

The chain has TRBV5-4 and TRBJ2-2; D is unclear. The CDR3 is made up of 14 amino acids. Germline CDR1 and CDR2: SGHNT and YYREEE (reference sequence). The V gene lost 0 bases and the J gene lost 3 bases, with 6 bases spanning the gap. The chain's CDR3 is CASSLGQDTGELFF. CDR3 sequence (DNA): TGTGCCAGCAGCTTGGGCCAGGACACCGGGGAGCTGTTTTTT.

The V call is TRBV7-8, the J call TRBJ2-3, with a weak D call TRBD1 (6 bases). CDR3 length: 13 amino acids. Looked up from germline, CDR1 is SGHVS and CDR2 is FQNEAQ. Trimming took 2 bases from V and 4 from J, leaving 7 bases between them. The DNA for the CDR3 is TGTGCCAGCAGCTTACCAGGGGCAGATACGCAGTATTTT. This codes for CASSLPGADTQYF.

The chain uses TRBV29-1 and TRBJ2-1; D is undetermined. Germline assignment: CDR1 SQVTM and CDR2 ANQGSEA. The V and J ends lost 0 bases and 3 bases respectively, with 6 bases between them. The CDR3 runs 13 residues. CDR3 sequence: CSVEESLYNEQFF. CDR3 coding DNA: TGCAGCGTTGAAGAATCCCTCTACAATGAGCAGTTCTTC.

CDR3 in amino acids: CASSIMGVSVEQYF. The DNA for the CDR3 is TGTGCCAGTAGTATAATGGGGGTTTCCGTCGAGCAGTACTTC. The rearrangement joins TRBV19 to TRBJ2-7; D assignment may be TRBD1 or TRBD2 (5 bases each). The CDR3 has 14 amino acids. V was trimmed by 2 bases and J by 6 bases, leaving 14 bases between them. Germline V gene lookup returns CDR1 LNHDA and CDR2 SQIVND (reference sequence).

This chain joins TRBV5-1 and TRBJ2-2; TRBD1 might be the D (5 bases). The CDR3 covers 15 residues. Germline CDR1 reads SGHRS; CDR2 reads YFSETQ. The germline V and J ends were trimmed by 5 bases and 0 bases, with 11 bases remaining between them. Written as DNA, the CDR3 is TGCGCCAGCAGGAAAGACAGTACGAACACCGGGGAGCTGTTTTTT. Translating gives CASRKDSTNTGELFF.

The V call is TRBV6-4, the J call TRBJ1-1; D possibly corresponds to TRBD1 (5 bases). The germline gives CDR1 MRHNA, CDR2 SNTAGT. This CDR3 is 13 amino acids long. The V gene lost 3 bases and the J gene lost 1 base, with 6 bases spanning the gap. The chain's CDR3 is CASSEQGNTEAFF. The CDR3 DNA sequence: TGTGCCAGCAGTGAGCAGGGGAACACTGAAGCTTTCTTT.

This chain uses TRBV4-3 with TRBJ2-1; 7 nucleotides line up with TRBD1. CDR1 is LGHNA, CDR2 YSLEER, per germline. Germline trimming cut 1 base from V and 4 bases from J; bases unmatched to any gene: 10. The CDR3 covers 17 residues. The CDR3 DNA is TGCGCCAGCAGCCAAGGGGGCGGCAGGGGGTTGTACAATGAGCAGTTCTTC. Protein: CASSQGGGRGLYNEQFF.

In its sample, this clone was seen a few times. The chain uses TRBV2 and TRBJ1-5; D not resolved. CDR1 is SNHLY, CDR2 FYNNEI, per germline. The germline V and J ends were trimmed by 3 bases and 4 bases, with 4 bases remaining between them. This CDR3 spans 12 amino acids. For the CDR3, the DNA is TGTGCCAGCAGTGATGAGAATCAGCCCCAGCATTTT. Protein product: CASSDENQPQHF.

This chain uses TRBV3-1 (or the pseudogene TRBV3-2) with TRBJ1-6; tentative D call: TRBD1 (6 bases). Germline V CDR1 and CDR2: LGHDT, YNNKEL (reference sequence). The CDR3 is made up of 13 amino acids. V lost 3 bases and J 10 bases, leaving 10 bases between the germline ends. The DNA of the CDR3 is TGTGCCAGCAGCCAGACAGGTGGGTCACCCCTCCACTTT. Translating gives CASSQTGGSPLHF.

This rearrangement joins TRBV11-2 to TRBJ2-2; the match to TRBD2 covers 13 bases. This CDR3 has 17 residues. Germline values: CDR1 SGHAT, CDR2 FQNNGV. J was trimmed by 7 bases and V by 5 bases; bases with no gene match: 10. The CDR3 DNA is TGTGCCAGCAGCCCTAGAGGGACTAGCGGGAAGAACGGGGAGCTGTTTTTT. Amino acids: CASSPRGTSGKNGELFF. The full variable domain, with the rest looked up from reference TRBV11-2 and TRBJ2-2, is EAGVAQSPRYKIIEKRQSVAFWCNPISGHATLYWYQQILGQGPKLLIQFQNNGVVDDSQLPKDRFSAERLKGVDSTLKIQPAKLEDSAVYLCASSPRGTSGKNGELFFGEGSRLTVL.

This chain joins TRBV29-1 and TRBJ2-2; D not certain. CDR1 and CDR2 from the germline V gene are SQVTM and ANQGSEA. Between the trimmed V and J ends, which lost 4 bases and 2 bases, there was a span of 5 bases. The CDR3 is 12 residues long. The CDR3 reads CSVGSNTGELFF. The CDR3 DNA is TGCAGCGTTGGGTCCAACACCGGGGAGCTGTTTTTT.

This clone occurred once. The chain combines TRBV6-5 with TRBJ1-5, with D perhaps TRBD1 (5 bases). The V end was cut by 8 bases, the J end by 5 bases, with 19 bases between. The CDR3 has 15 residues. Germline lookup yields CDR1 MNHEY and CDR2 SVGAGI. This chain's CDR3 is CASHSQKTDYQPQHF. Written as DNA, the CDR3 is TGTGCCAGCCATTCTCAAAAGACAGATTATCAGCCCCAGCATTTT.

This clone is a singleton in its sample. J is TRBJ1-2 and V is TRBV29-1; D remains ambiguous. The CDR3 is made up of 12 amino acids. CDR1 is SQVTM and CDR2 is ANQGSEA in the germline V gene. The germline V and J ends were trimmed by 4 bases and 8 bases, with 14 bases remaining between them. Written as DNA, the CDR3 is TGCAGCGTTGCGCACGGGATCTCCGGCTACACCTTC. Its translation is CSVAHGISGYTF.

The CDR3 loop is CASSSPGQGAAGANVLTF. The CDR3 DNA is TGTGCCAGCAGCAGCCCGGGACAGGGGGCTGCAGGGGCCAACGTCCTGACTTTC. This rearrangement joins TRBV21-1 to TRBJ2-6; the table's TRBD1 call for D was not verified on the DNA. TRBV21-1 is deemed a pseudogene. The length of the CDR3 is 18 residues.

The rearrangement joins TRBV5-1 to TRBJ1-2; D ambiguous. CDR1 is SGHRS and CDR2 is YFSETQ in the germline V gene. This CDR3 region has 14 residues. Trimming stripped 0 bases from V and 8 bases from J, with 14 bases between. The CDR3 DNA reads TGCGCCAGCAGCTTGGGTGGGGAAGGATGGGGCTACACCTTC. Protein product: CASSLGGEGWGYTF.

The V gene is TRBV9, the J gene TRBJ1-4; TRBD1 might be the D (5 bases). Germline CDR1 is SGDLS and CDR2 is YYNGEE. V lost 2 bases, J lost 3 bases, and 8 bases lay in between. The CDR3 runs to 14 residues. Here the CDR3 reads CASSVGRANEKLFF. The CDR3 region has the DNA TGTGCCAGCAGCGTGGGACGGGCTAATGAAAAACTGTTTTTT.

V usage is TRBV3-1 (or the pseudogene TRBV3-2) and J usage is TRBJ1-2; TRBD1 matches at 7 bases. The CDR3 runs 14 residues. V trimming: 5 bases; J trimming: 2 bases; junction bases outside the gene matches: 5. Germline CDR1 is LGHDT and CDR2 is YNNKEL (reference sequence). The CDR3 reads CASSLGGRNYGYTF. The CDR3 DNA follows: TGTGCCAGCAGCTTAGGGGGCAGAAACTATGGCTACACCTTC.

DNA of the CDR3: TGTGCCAGCACAAACGGACGCGGTCCCCACGAGCAGTACTTC. This encodes CASTNGRGPHEQYF. V is TRBV6-6 and J is TRBJ2-7, with D uncertain. The ends were cut back, 7 bases at V and 5 bases at J, with 18 bases in the middle. The CDR3 consists of 14 residues. From germline, CDR1 is MNHNY and CDR2 SVGAGI (reference sequence).